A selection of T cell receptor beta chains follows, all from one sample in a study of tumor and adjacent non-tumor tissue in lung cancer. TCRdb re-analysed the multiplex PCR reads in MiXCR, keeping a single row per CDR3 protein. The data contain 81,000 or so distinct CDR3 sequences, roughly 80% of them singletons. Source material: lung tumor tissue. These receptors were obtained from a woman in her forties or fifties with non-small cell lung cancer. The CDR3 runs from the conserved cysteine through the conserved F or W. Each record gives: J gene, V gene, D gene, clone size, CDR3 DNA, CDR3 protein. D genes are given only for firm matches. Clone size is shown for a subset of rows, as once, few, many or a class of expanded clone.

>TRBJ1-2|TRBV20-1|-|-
TGCAATGGGATAAACTATGGCTACACCTTC
CNGINYGYTF
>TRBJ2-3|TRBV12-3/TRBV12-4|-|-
TGTACCAGCAGCTTACGGGGGAGCGATACGCAGTATTTT
CTSSLRGSDTQYF
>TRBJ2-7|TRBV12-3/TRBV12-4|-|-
TGTGCCAGCTCGGGCCGGTACGAGCAGTACTTC
CASSGRYEQYF
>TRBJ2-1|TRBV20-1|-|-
TGCAGTGCGAGTTCCGGGAATGATGAGCAGTCCTTC
CSASSGNDEQSF
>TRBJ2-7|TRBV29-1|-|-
TGCAGCGTTGAAGTGGGATTCTACGAGCAGTACTTT
CSVEVGFYEQYF
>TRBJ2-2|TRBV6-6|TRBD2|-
TGTGCCAGCAGTTGCCGGCTAGCGGGAGAGATCGGGGAGCTGTTTTTT
CASSCRLAGEIGELFF
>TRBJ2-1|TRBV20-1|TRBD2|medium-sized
TGCAGTGCTACAAGACTAGCTTCGAATGAGCAGTTCTTC
CSATRLASNEQFF
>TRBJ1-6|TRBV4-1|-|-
TGCACCAGCAGCGGGCAGCAAAATTCACCCCTCCACTTT
CTSSGQQNSPLHF
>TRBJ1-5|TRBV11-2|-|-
TGTGCCAGCAGAGTGGATACTCATCAGCCCCAGCATTTT
CASRVDTHQPQHF
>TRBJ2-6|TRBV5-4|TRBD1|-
TGTGCCATCAGTCCAGGGGGCTCTGGGGCCAACGTCCTGACTTTC
CAISPGGSGANVLTF
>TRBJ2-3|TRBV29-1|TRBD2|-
TGCAGTTCACCCAGCGGGGACTTCGGTACGCAGTATTTT
CSSPSGDFGTQYF
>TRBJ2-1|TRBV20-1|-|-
TGCAGTGCTGCCACTGAGGTTACTAGAGGGTTCTTC
CSAATEVTRGFF
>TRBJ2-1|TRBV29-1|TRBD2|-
TGCAGCGTCGAAACTAGCAGGAGTTACCGGGGGGTTGAGCAGTTCTTC
CSVETSRSYRGVEQFF
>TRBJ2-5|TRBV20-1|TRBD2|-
TGCAGTGCTACCAATCCGACGGGGAGGGGCGAGACCCAGTACTTC
CSATNPTGRGETQYF
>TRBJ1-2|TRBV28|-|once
TGTGCCAACATCCTCACAGGGCAAGGAGTTTGGGGCTACACCTTC
CANILTGQGVWGYTF
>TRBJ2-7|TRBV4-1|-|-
TGCACCAACAGCCCCGGGATATCCACCCCCTACGAGCAGTACTTC
CTNSPGISTPYEQYF
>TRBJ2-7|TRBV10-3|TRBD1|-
TGTGTCATCGGTCCCGGGACAGGGAACTCCTACGAGCAGTACTTC
CVIGPGTGNSYEQYF
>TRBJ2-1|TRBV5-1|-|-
TGCGCCAGCAGCATGGACACAACCTGCAATGAGCAGTTCTTC
CASSMDTTCNEQFF
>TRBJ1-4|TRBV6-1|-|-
TGTGCCAGTAGTTTGACTGCAACTAATGAAAAACTGTTTTTT
CASSLTATNEKLFF
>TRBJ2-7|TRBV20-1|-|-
TGCAGTGCTTCTTCGGTTACGTCTTACGAGCAGCACTTC
CSASSVTSYEQHF
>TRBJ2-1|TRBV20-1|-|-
TGCAGTGCCACGCTTACCTACGATGAGCGGTTCTTC
CSATLTYDERFF
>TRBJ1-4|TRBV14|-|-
TGTGCCAGCAGCCACAACGCGGGTGAAAGACCGTTTTTT
CASSHNAGERPFF
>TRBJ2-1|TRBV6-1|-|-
TGTCCCAGCAGTAAGATACGGGTTTCATACAATGAGCAGTTCTTC
CPSSKIRVSYNEQFF
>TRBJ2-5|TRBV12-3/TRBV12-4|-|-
TGTGTCAGCAGTCCAAATGGGGAGACCCAGTACTTC
CVSSPNGETQYF
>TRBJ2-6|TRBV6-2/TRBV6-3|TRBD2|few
TGTGTCAGCAGTTCTCGACTAGCGGGATGGTCTGGGGTCAACGTCCTGACTTTC
CVSSSRLAGWSGVNVLTF
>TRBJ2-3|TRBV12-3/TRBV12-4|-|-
TGTCCCAACAGCCAGGGGGGGAATACGCAGTATTTT
CPNSQGGNTQYF